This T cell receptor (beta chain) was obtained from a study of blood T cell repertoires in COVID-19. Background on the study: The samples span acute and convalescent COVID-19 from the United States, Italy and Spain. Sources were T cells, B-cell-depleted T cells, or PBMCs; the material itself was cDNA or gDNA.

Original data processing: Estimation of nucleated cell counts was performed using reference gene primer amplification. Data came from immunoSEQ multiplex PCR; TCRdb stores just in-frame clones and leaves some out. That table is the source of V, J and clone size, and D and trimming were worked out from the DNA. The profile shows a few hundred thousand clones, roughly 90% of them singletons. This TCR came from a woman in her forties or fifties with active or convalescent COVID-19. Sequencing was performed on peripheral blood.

The CDR3 DNA reads as TGTGCCATCGGGACTCTCAATGAGCAGTTCTTC. This sequence encodes CAIGTLNEQFF. The chain recombines TRBV28 with TRBJ2-1; D might be TRBD2 (6 bases). The CDR3 runs 11 residues. The germline CDR1 and CDR2 sequences are MDHEN and SYDVKM. Trimming took 10 bases from V and 6 from J, leaving 10 bases between them. The variable domain in full, completed from reference TRBV28 and TRBJ2-1, reads DVKVTQSSRYLVKRTGEKVFLECVQDMDHENMFWYRQDPGLGLRLIYFSYDVKMKEKGDIPEGYSVSREKKERFSLILESASTNQTSMYLCAIGTLNEQFFGPGTRLTVL.